What follows are 27 T cell receptor beta chains derived from one specimen sequenced in a study of T cells in tumors after PD-1 blockade. The protocol was immunoSEQ multiplex PCR, while the TCRdb copy is restricted to in-frame clones and leaves out a portion. The profile covers just under 65,000 clones, with around 72% appearing a single time and approximately 4.5% taken by the ten largest. The sequenced sample was PBMCs, obtained after anti-PD-1 treatment. Receptor source: a human donor with basal cell carcinoma.

CDR3 protein: CASSSGGGDNQPQHF. DNA for the CDR3: TGCGCCAGCAGCTCTGGAGGAGGGGATAATCAGCCCCAGCATTTT. The V call is TRBV5-1, the J call TRBJ1-5, with D possibly TRBD1 on 5 matching bases. V was cut by 3 bases and J by 4 bases, with 14 bases left in between. The CDR3 consists of 15 residues. Germline-derived CDR1 and CDR2 are SGHRS and YFSETQ.

This rearrangement joins TRBV27 to TRBJ1-6; D call uncertain. Deletions cut 4 bases from V and 7 bases from J, with 17 bases between. Germline values: CDR1 MNHEY, CDR2 SMNVEV (reference sequence). This CDR3 is built from 16 residues. The CDR3 spells CASSSPLKERNSPLHF. The CDR3 DNA reads as TGTGCCAGCAGTTCCCCTTTAAAGGAGCGCAATTCACCCCTCCACTTT.

The chain combines TRBV11-3 with TRBJ1-5; D gene uncertain. Germline V lookup: CDR1 SGHNT, CDR2 YENEEA. This CDR3 is built from 15 residues. V shed 1 base and J shed 9 bases, with 16 bases lying between them. The CDR3 loop is CASSLGRSGGRPQHF. The CDR3, as DNA: TGTGCCAGCAGCTTAGGCCGCAGCGGCGGGCGGCCCCAGCATTTT.

This clone was observed once. This rearrangement joins TRBV10-3 to TRBJ1-1; D remains ambiguous. V was clipped by 0 bases and J by 6 bases, with 8 bases between them. This CDR3 has 13 amino acids. The germline CDR1 and CDR2 sequences are ENHRY and SYGVKD. The CDR3 protein is CAISESGFPEAFF. The CDR3 DNA is TGTGCCATCAGTGAGTCCGGGTTTCCTGAAGCTTTCTTT.

The chain joins TRBV30 to TRBJ2-2; 8 bases map to TRBD2. V lost 4 bases, J lost 1 base, and 8 bases stayed unmatched. The CDR3 spans 16 residues. CDR1 is GTSNPN, CDR2 SVGIG, per germline (reference sequence). CDR3 nucleotides: TGTGCCTGGATTGAAGCGGGGGCCATGAACACCGGGGAGCTGTTTTTT. Translation: CAWIEAGAMNTGELFF.

The chain carries TRBV27 and TRBJ1-5; 9 bases fit TRBD1. CDR3 length equals 16 residues. Germline CDR1 reads MNHEY; CDR2 reads SMNVEV (reference sequence). The V segment lost 8 bases and the J segment 8 bases; nucleotides outside the gene matches: 16. The CDR3: CASGRPGTGTLEPQHF. CDR3 nucleotides: TGTGCCAGCGGCCGTCCCGGGACAGGGACCCTAGAGCCCCAGCATTTT.

CDR3 nucleotides: TGTGCCAGCAGTGAAGTAAGTGGGTTTGGCGAAGGCGAGCAGTACTTC. It is translated as CASSEVSGFGEGEQYF. The chain combines TRBV2 with TRBJ2-7; D is undetermined. Trimming removed 1 base at V and 6 bases at J, with 19 bases between. CDR3 size: 16 residues. Germline V gene lookup returns CDR1 SNHLY and CDR2 FYNNEI.

This clone turned up a few times. The chain carries TRBV24-1 and TRBJ2-6; 9 bases are shared with TRBD1. The V segment lost 7 bases and the J segment 3 bases; nucleotides outside the gene matches: 12. The germline gives CDR1 KGHDR, CDR2 SFDVKD. The CDR3 is 18 residues long. CDR3 in amino acids: CATRSSGTGNGGANVLTF. CDR3 in DNA: TGTGCCACCAGATCTTCCGGGACAGGGAACGGTGGGGCCAACGTCCTGACTTTC.

This clone appeared a few times. The genes are TRBV3-1 (or the pseudogene TRBV3-2) and TRBJ1-1; weak D call: TRBD1 (5 bases). Looked up from germline, CDR1 is LGHDT and CDR2 is YNNKEL (reference sequence). CDR3 size: 14 residues. V gave up 3 bases and J gave up 1 base, with 9 bases separating them. For the CDR3, the DNA is TGTGCCAGCAGCCAGGGACGGCAGAACACTGAAGCTTTCTTT. Translated: CASSQGRQNTEAFF.

V and J are TRBV19 and TRBJ2-2, with TRBD1 as a possible D gene (5 bases). The CDR3 is 15 amino acids. Germline CDR1 and CDR2: LNHDA and SQIVND (reference sequence). V lost 3 bases and J 0 bases, leaving 8 bases between the germline ends. The CDR3 here is CASSIDRPNTGELFF. CDR3 DNA sequence: TGTGCCAGTAGTATTGACAGACCGAACACCGGGGAGCTGTTTTTT. Drawing the rest from reference TRBV19 and TRBJ2-2, the complete variable domain is DGGITQSPKYLFRKEGQNVTLSCEQNLNHDAMYWYRQDPGQGLRLIYYSQIVNDFQKGDIAEGYSVSREKKESFPLTVTSAQKNPTAFYLCASSIDRPNTGELFFGEGSRLTVL.

The genes are TRBV23-1 and TRBJ2-1, with D possibly matching TRBD2 (6 bases). TRBV23-1 is placed among ORFs of uncertain function. The CDR3 covers 21 residues. With 0 bases removed from V and 0 bases from J, the gap between germline ends came to 24 bases. In DNA form, the CDR3 reads TGCGCCAGCAGTCAATCGGGGGGAAGGACTCCTGGCGGCCTCTCCTACAATGAGCAGTTCTTC. Its protein is CASSQSGGRTPGGLSYNEQFF.

This rearrangement joins TRBV4-2 to TRBJ2-7, with TRBD2 matching over 10 bases. V shed 0 bases and J 0 bases; nucleotides not matched to a gene: 11. From germline, CDR1 is LGHNA and CDR2 YNFKEQ. This CDR3 has 19 residues. The CDR3 region has the DNA TGTGCCAGCAGCCAAGATCGGCTAGCGGGGGCCGTGAGCTCCTACGAGCAGTACTTC. This codes for CASSQDRLAGAVSSYEQYF.

The J gene is TRBJ2-3, the V gene TRBV5-5, with D hard to call. The CDR3 has 13 amino acids. Deletions cut 6 bases from V and 5 bases from J, with 13 bases between. The germline gives CDR1 SGHKS, CDR2 YYEKEE (reference sequence). As DNA, the CDR3 is TGTGCCAGCAACCACCCGAATCAAGATACGCAGTATTTT. It yields the protein CASNHPNQDTQYF.

The chain carries TRBV7-6 and TRBJ1-1; 9 nucleotides align to TRBD1. This CDR3 has 16 amino acids. Trimming at V came to 0 bases and at J to 8 bases, leaving 10 bases not matched to a gene. Germline loops: CDR1 SGHVS, CDR2 FNYEAQ. The CDR3: CASSLASNGGQGEAFF. CDR3 DNA: TGTGCCAGCAGCTTAGCGTCGAATGGGGGACAGGGCGAAGCTTTCTTT.

For the CDR3, the DNA is TGTGCCACCAGTGACCGAGCGGGGGGCACCTACGAGCAGTACTTC. It translates to CATSDRAGGTYEQYF. This chain uses TRBV24-1 with TRBJ2-7; 9 bases agree with TRBD2. Germline loops: CDR1 KGHDR, CDR2 SFDVKD. The CDR3 consists of 15 residues. Trimming took 4 bases from V and 2 from J; bases not matched to a gene: 5.

This clone was detected once. The chain carries TRBV28 and TRBJ2-5; no clear D. Trimming left V 3 bases short and J 5 bases short, with 10 bases between. The V gene's germline CDR1 is MDHEN and CDR2 SYDVKM. The CDR3 contains 13 residues. This CDR3 is CASSLRPRETQYF. The CDR3 DNA sequence: TGTGCCAGCAGTTTGAGGCCGAGGGAGACCCAGTACTTC.

On this clone: The junction differs from germline at one of its ends, possibly a read error. V gene TRBV3-1 (or the pseudogene TRBV3-2) combines with J gene TRBJ2-3; no clear D. Looked up from germline, CDR1 is LGHDT and CDR2 is YNNKEL (reference sequence). The CDR3 has 14 amino acids. CDR3: CASRQGLNMDTQYF. The CDR3 coding sequence is TGTGCCAGCAGACAAGGGTTAAACATGGATACGCAGTATTTT.

This chain links TRBV30 with TRBJ1-2; weak D call: TRBD1 (6 bases). The germline V gene has CDR1 GTSNPN and CDR2 SVGIG (reference sequence). This CDR3 has 15 residues. V lost 7 bases, J lost 7 bases, and 25 bases lay in between. The CDR3 loop is CAYSVPQTGRGGYTF. The CDR3 nucleotides are TGTGCCTACTCGGTACCTCAGACAGGCCGGGGTGGCTACACCTTC.

A single count supports this clone. The V and J genes are TRBV6-5 and TRBJ2-5, with 10 bases identical to TRBD2. V gave up 5 bases and J gave up 5 bases; unmatched junction bases: 8. Per the germline V gene, CDR1 is MNHEY and CDR2 is SVGAGI. CDR3 size: 15 residues. CDR3: CASSNKAGGLETQYF. In DNA form, the CDR3 reads TGTGCCAGCAGTAATAAAGCGGGGGGGCTGGAGACCCAGTACTTC.

This chain links TRBV6-2 or TRBV6-3 with TRBJ2-5; 8 bases match TRBD2. This CDR3 region has 15 residues. Unmatched junction bases numbered 7, after V lost 6 bases and J lost 1 base. Germline assignment: CDR1 MNHEY and CDR2 SVGEGT. The CDR3 DNA follows: TGTGCCAGCAGCCAGGGACTAGGCTCCCAAGAGACCCAGTACTTC. Amino acid sequence: CASSQGLGSQETQYF.

The chain employs TRBV6-5 and TRBJ1-5; D gene ambiguous. The V end lost 6 bases, the J end lost 0 bases, and 9 bases lay between the germline ends. The CDR3 sequence is 14 residues long. The germline V gene encodes CDR1 MNHEY and CDR2 SVGAGI. As DNA, the CDR3 is TGTGCCAGCAGAGGGCCTAATAGCAATCAGCCCCAGCATTTT. It is translated as CASRGPNSNQPQHF.

This chain joins TRBV18 and TRBJ1-6; TRBD1 is a possible D gene (5 bases). This CDR3 comprises 14 residues. Trimming took off 2 bases at V and 10 bases at J, with 12 bases between the two ends. CDR1 and CDR2 from the germline V gene are KGHSH and LQKENI. CDR3 nucleotide sequence: TGTGCCAGCTCACCAAATGGGGGAGGATCACCCCTCCACTTT. It yields the protein CASSPNGGGSPLHF.

In this sample, this clone turned up once. This chain joins TRBV7-9 and TRBJ2-3, with 14 bases that match TRBD2. Looked up from germline, CDR1 is SEHNR and CDR2 is FQNEAQ (reference sequence). V lost 5 bases to trimming and J lost 9 bases; unmatched junction nucleotides: 16. This CDR3 contains 18 residues. In nucleotides, the CDR3 is TGTGCCAGCAGCCCCCCGACTAGCGGGGGGGCCGCTGCAGGAACGCAGTATTTT. Translation gives CASSPPTSGGAAAGTQYF.

This rearrangement joins TRBV6-5 to TRBJ1-2, with 9 bases aligning to TRBD1. The CDR3 loop spans 14 amino acids. Germline-derived CDR1 and CDR2 are MNHEY and SVGAGI. J gave up 6 bases and V 6 bases, and 8 bases lay outside the gene matches. CDR3 nucleotides: TGTGCCAGCAGAGTACAGGGGGCTAGGGATGGCTACACCTTC. Amino acid sequence: CASRVQGARDGYTF.

This clone came up a few times. V usage is TRBV7-6 and J usage is TRBJ2-7, with a weak D call TRBD1 (5 bases). The CDR3 is 15 residues long. V was cut by 1 base and J by 3 bases, with 13 bases left in between. The germline V gene encodes CDR1 SGHVS and CDR2 FNYEAQ. CDR3 region: CASSLVSGPNYEQYF. CDR3 nucleotide sequence: TGTGCCAGCAGCTTAGTGTCAGGGCCAAACTACGAGCAGTACTTC. The full variable domain, with the rest looked up from reference TRBV7-6 and TRBJ2-7, is GAGVSQSPRYKVTKRGQDVALRCDPISGHVSLYWYRQALGQGPEFLTYFNYEAQQDKSGLPNDRFSAERPEGSISTLTIQRTEQRDSAMYRCASSLVSGPNYEQYFGPGTRLTVT.

The rearrangement joins TRBV4-1 to TRBJ1-2; 8 bases are shared with TRBD1. Germline CDR1 and CDR2: MGHRA and YSYEKL. V was clipped by 1 base and J by 1 base; unmatched bases: 5. There are 16 residues in the CDR3. The CDR3 coding sequence is TGCGCCAGCAGCCAAGGGACAGGGCAGTTTAACTATGGCTACACCTTC. Amino acids: CASSQGTGQFNYGYTF.

The rearrangement uses TRBV21-1 and TRBJ2-5; TRBD1 is taken as the D call from the table, unchecked against the DNA. TRBV21-1 is termed a pseudogene. The CDR3 runs to 13 residues. CDR3 loop: CASSKGQWETQYF. The CDR3 DNA is TGTGCCAGCAGCAAAGGGCAGTGGGAGACCCAGTACTTC.